This TCR beta chain was retrieved from a study of blood T cells in healthy people across ages. Whole-study results and caveats: PBMCs left unsorted prevented a conclusive naive versus antigen-experienced comparison. The long-lived group displayed more naive CD4+ cells, plus higher diversity, than the aged donors did.

Total RNA was extracted at no less than 6 micrograms per sample. A few counts support this clonotype. Its matching antigen is unknown. A much bigger clone sits one base away, suggesting this may be a read error. CDR1 is DFQATT, CDR2 SNEGSKA, per germline (reference sequence). The CDR3 runs 12 residues. Together with a sample-barcoded 5' primer, a J-beta primer mix was included in a second PCR lasting about 6 to 11 cycles. TCRdb re-called the 5' RACE reads through MiXCR, storing one row per CDR3 protein. This sample has around 1,700,000 distinct CDR3 sequences, with 25% to 30% found just once. Sequencing used blood. The chain is built from TRBV20-1 and TRBJ2-3; no reliable D call. The sequence was collected from a woman aged 25 to 45 in good health. DNA of the CDR3: TGCAGCGGGCGACCTAGTTGGAATACGCAGTATTTT. This codes for CSGRPSWNTQYF.